A selection of T cell receptor beta chains follows, all from one sample in a study of cytomegalovirus exposure and HLA in healthy donors. Sequencing used immunoSEQ multiplex PCR; TCRdb keeps in-frame clones, though not all of them. The sample consists of about 200,000 clones, about 76% of them appearing once. Sample: PBMCs. The origin of the receptors is a male donor in good health and CMV-seropositive. CDR3s include the opening cysteine and the closing phenylalanine or tryptophan. Each record gives: J gene, clone size, V gene, D gene, CDR3 protein, CDR3 DNA. The D gene is left open where the match is weak. The size of a clone is reported for some rows only, either as once, few or many, or as a class for expanded clones.

TRBJ2-7,NA,TRBV18,TRBD1,CASSQVGGQGMHEQYF,TGTGCCAGCTCCCAGGTTGGAGGACAGGGAATGCACGAGCAGTACTTC
TRBJ1-1,NA,TRBV7-7,NA,CASSLTGNTEAFF,TGTGCCAGCAGCTTGACAGGGAACACTGAAGCTTTCTTT
TRBJ1-2,NA,TRBV18,NA,CASSLLTDRYGYTF,TGTGCCAGCTCACTCCTGACAGATCGCTATGGCTACACCTTC
TRBJ2-7,NA,TRBV4-2,NA,CASSQELGRSAEQYF,TGTGCCAGCAGCCAAGAGTTGGGCAGGTCGGCCGAGCAGTACTTC
TRBJ1-3,NA,TRBV25-1,NA,CASSSGGISGNTIYF,TGTGCCAGCAGTTCGGGGGGGATCTCTGGAAACACCATATATTTT
TRBJ1-5,NA,TRBV5-4,TRBD1,CASSQGQGESQPQHF,TGTGCCAGCAGCCAGGGACAGGGTGAGTCTCAGCCCCAGCATTTT
TRBJ2-1,NA,TRBV10-3,TRBD2,CAISGSPGLGAYNEQFF,TGTGCCATCAGTGGATCGCCGGGACTAGGCGCCTACAATGAGCAGTTCTTC
TRBJ2-7,NA,TRBV4-3,NA,CASSQDQRQLAYEQYF,TGCGCCAGCAGCCAAGATCAGCGACAGCTCGCCTACGAGCAGTACTTC
TRBJ1-2,few,TRBV7-2,NA,CASSLPVNYGYTF,TGTGCCAGCAGCTTACCAGTTAACTATGGCTACACCTTC
TRBJ2-7,NA,TRBV2,TRBD1,CASEGTGGFYEQYF,TGTGCCAGCGAAGGGACAGGGGGCTTCTACGAGCAGTACTTC
TRBJ2-3,NA,TRBV4-3,NA,CASSPSAEDTQYF,TGCGCCAGCAGCCCGAGTGCGGAAGATACGCAGTATTTT
TRBJ1-2,few,TRBV6-5,NA,CASSSAGTLYGYTF,TGTGCCAGCAGTTCCGCCGGGACACTGTATGGCTACACCTTC
TRBJ2-7,NA,TRBV10-3,TRBD1,CAIGEPGQSLSEQYF,TGTGCCATCGGGGAACCGGGACAGTCTCTGTCCGAGCAGTACTTC
TRBJ2-5,NA,TRBV4-1,TRBD2,CASSQFEAGGAETQYF,TGCGCCAGCAGCCAATTTGAAGCGGGAGGCGCAGAGACCCAGTACTTC
TRBJ1-2,NA,TRBV5-1,NA,CASSRSGGGTNYGYTF,TGCGCCAGCAGCCGCTCGGGGGGGGGCACTAACTATGGCTACACCTTC
TRBJ1-1,NA,TRBV5-6,TRBD1,CASSLDRGFLTEAFF,TGTGCCAGCAGCTTGGACAGGGGATTTTTAACTGAAGCTTTCTTT
TRBJ1-6,NA,TRBV5-1,TRBD1,CASSYSGTGEGSPLHF,TGCGCCAGCAGCTATTCCGGGACAGGGGAGGGTTCACCCCTCCACTTT
TRBJ2-7,once,TRBV7-8,TRBD1,CASSSDRGGEQYF,TGTGCCAGCAGCTCCGACAGGGGAGGCGAGCAGTACTTC
TRBJ2-7,NA,TRBV18,NA,CASSAGSHYEQYF,TGTGCCAGCTCAGCAGGGTCCCACTACGAGCAGTACTTC
TRBJ1-3,NA,TRBV7-8,NA,CASSLVAGIKSSGNTIYF,TGTGCCAGCAGCTTAGTTGCAGGGATCAAATCCTCTGGAAACACCATATATTTT
TRBJ1-1,NA,TRBV6-6,TRBD1,CASSYAAGGYTEAFF,TGTGCCAGCAGTTATGCGGCAGGGGGTTACACTGAAGCTTTCTTT
TRBJ1-4,NA,TRBV11-2,TRBD1,CASSDDREFEKLFF,TGTGCCAGCAGCGATGACAGGGAGTTTGAAAAACTGTTTTTT
TRBJ2-5,NA,TRBV7-3,TRBD2,CASSPDSGEVKTQYF,TGTGCCAGCAGCCCTGACAGCGGGGAGGTAAAGACCCAGTACTTC
TRBJ1-5,once,TRBV19,NA,CASGAGRAVLGNQPQHF,TGTGCCAGCGGGGCAGGGAGGGCAGTATTGGGCAATCAGCCCCAGCATTTT
TRBJ2-5,NA,TRBV10-2,TRBD2,CASSAFGGQETQYF,TGCGCCAGCAGTGCATTCGGGGGGCAAGAGACCCAGTACTTC
TRBJ2-6,NA,TRBV4-3,NA,CASSQDPGVGANVLTF,TGCGCCAGCAGCCAAGACCCCGGGGTTGGGGCCAACGTCCTGACTTTC
TRBJ2-7,NA,TRBV11-2,NA,CASSLGGPYEQYF,TGTGCCAGCAGCTTAGGGGGCCCGTACGAGCAGTACTTC
TRBJ1-2,NA,TRBV4-3,NA,CASSQVQTGIYGYTF,TGCGCCAGCAGCCAAGTTCAGACAGGAATCTATGGCTACACCTTC
TRBJ2-6,NA,TRBV9,NA,CASSVAGTGANVLTF,TGTGCCAGCAGCGTAGCAGGGACTGGGGCCAACGTCCTGACTTTC
TRBJ1-2,NA,TRBV19,TRBD1,CATGTGATSNYGYTF,TGTGCCACCGGGACAGGGGCCACCTCTAACTATGGCTACACCTTC
TRBJ2-7,NA,TRBV11-2,NA,CASTTEGAYEQYF,TGTGCCAGCACCACCGAGGGGGCCTACGAGCAGTACTTC
TRBJ1-5,NA,TRBV9,TRBD1,CASSSGTEDQPQHF,TGTGCCAGCAGCTCAGGGACAGAAGATCAGCCCCAGCATTTT
TRBJ2-1,NA,TRBV7-2,NA,CASSSGLVGYNEQFF,TGTGCCAGCAGCTCGGGATTAGTAGGCTACAATGAGCAGTTCTTC
TRBJ2-7,few,TRBV6-1,NA,CASRDTGITYEQYF,TGTGCCAGCAGAGACACAGGGATAACCTACGAGCAGTACTTC
TRBJ2-7,NA,TRBV7-8,TRBD1,CASSSPTGEFTYEQYF,TGTGCCAGCAGCTCCCCTACAGGGGAATTCACCTACGAGCAGTACTTC
TRBJ2-7,NA,TRBV2,TRBD2,CASRQGTSSYEQYF,TGTGCCAGCAGGCAGGGGACTAGCTCCTACGAGCAGTACTTC
TRBJ1-5,NA,TRBV18,NA,CASSPYDSYNQPQHF,TGTGCCAGCTCACCGTACGACAGCTACAATCAGCCCCAGCATTTT
TRBJ2-7,NA,TRBV7-9,NA,CASSLGGNYEQYF,TGTGCCAGCAGCTTAGGCGGGAACTACGAGCAGTACTTC
TRBJ1-2,NA,TRBV5-4,TRBD1,CASSLATGSGFGGGYTF,TGTGCCAGCAGCTTGGCGACAGGGAGCGGATTCGGTGGTGGCTACACCTTC
TRBJ2-7,NA,TRBV7-7,NA,CASSFTGLHEQYF,TGTGCCAGCAGCTTTACAGGGTTGCACGAGCAGTACTTC
TRBJ1-4,NA,TRBV29-1,NA,CSARTGGEKLFF,TGCAGCGCCAGGACGGGGGGCGAAAAACTGTTTTTT
TRBJ2-7,NA,TRBV7-6,NA,CASSLEQGDYEQYF,TGTGCCAGCAGCTTAGAACAGGGCGACTACGAGCAGTACTTC
TRBJ2-5,NA,TRBV4-3,NA,CASSQDGPQGTQYF,TGCGCCAGCAGCCAAGACGGGCCTCAGGGGACCCAGTACTTC
TRBJ2-7,few,TRBV29-1,TRBD1,CSVEPRTGHEQYF,TGCAGCGTTGAACCAAGGACAGGGCACGAGCAGTACTTC
TRBJ1-3,few,TRBV29-1,NA,CGTAGPRADTIYF,TGCGGAACCGCGGGGCCTCGAGCGGACACCATATATTTT
TRBJ2-7,NA,TRBV4-1,TRBD2,CASSQDWASGSEQYF,TGCGCCAGCAGCCAAGATTGGGCTAGCGGGAGCGAGCAGTACTTC
TRBJ2-5,NA,TRBV5-8,TRBD2,CASSPGFSGLQETQYF,TGTGCCAGCAGCCCCGGGTTCTCGGGACTACAAGAGACCCAGTACTTC
TRBJ1-5,NA,TRBV2,NA,CASSDELKPQHF,TGTGCCAGCAGTGATGAGCTGAAGCCCCAGCATTTT
TRBJ2-7,NA,TRBV7-2,TRBD2,CASSTRTRGYEQYF,TGTGCCAGCAGCACTAGGACTAGAGGCTACGAGCAGTACTTC
TRBJ2-3,once,TRBV6-1,NA,CASSVSRGSLDTQYF,TGTGCCAGCAGCGTGAGTCGGGGTAGTTTGGATACGCAGTATTTT
TRBJ2-5,NA,TRBV19,TRBD1,CASSSTTGETQYF,TGTGCCAGTAGTAGCACGACAGGGGAGACCCAGTACTTC
TRBJ2-7,NA,TRBV15,NA,CATSRDPAGHYEQYF,TGTGCCACCAGCAGAGATCCTGCAGGGCACTACGAGCAGTACTTC
TRBJ2-7,NA,TRBV6-5,TRBD2,CASSLAGSSYEQYF,TGTGCCAGCAGTTTAGCGGGGAGCTCCTACGAGCAGTACTTC
TRBJ2-3,NA,TRBV7-6,NA,CASSQTSDTQYF,TGTGCCAGCAGCCAGACTTCAGATACGCAGTATTTT
TRBJ1-1,few,TRBV4-3,TRBD1,CASSHRTGMNTEAFF,TGCGCCAGCAGCCACCGGACAGGGATGAACACTGAAGCTTTCTTT
TRBJ1-1,few,TRBV7-6,NA,CASSLGFRGGTEAFF,TGTGCCAGCAGCTTAGGTTTCAGGGGTGGCACTGAAGCTTTCTTT
TRBJ1-4,NA,TRBV7-8,TRBD1,CASSLGQGAGEKLFF,TGTGCCAGCAGCTTAGGCCAGGGGGCTGGGGAAAAACTGTTTTTT